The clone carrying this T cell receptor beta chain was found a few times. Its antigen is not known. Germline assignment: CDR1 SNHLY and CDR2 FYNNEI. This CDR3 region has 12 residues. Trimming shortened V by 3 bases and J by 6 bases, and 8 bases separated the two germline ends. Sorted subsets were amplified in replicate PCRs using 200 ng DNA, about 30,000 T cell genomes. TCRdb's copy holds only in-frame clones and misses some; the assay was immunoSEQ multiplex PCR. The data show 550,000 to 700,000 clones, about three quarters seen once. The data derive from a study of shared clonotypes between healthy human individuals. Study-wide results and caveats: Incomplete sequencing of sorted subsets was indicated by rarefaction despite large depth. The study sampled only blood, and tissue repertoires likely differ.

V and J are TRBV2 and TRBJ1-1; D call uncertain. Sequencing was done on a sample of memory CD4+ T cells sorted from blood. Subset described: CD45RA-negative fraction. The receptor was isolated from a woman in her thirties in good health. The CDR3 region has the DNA TGTGCCAGCAGTGAGTCGGGCTCTGAAGCTTTCTTT. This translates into CASSESGSEAFF.